The 19 T cell receptor beta chains below come from one sample, sequenced in a study of CD8+ T cells in alopecia areata. Investigators isolated RNA and reverse transcribed it into cDNA to act as the sequencing template. Some clones are missing from TCRdb's copy, which holds only in-frame ones; the method was immunoSEQ multiplex PCR. The repertoire includes about 110,000 clones, 45% to 60% of them detected once, and 20% to 25% sits in the top ten. Sample: NKG2D-low CD8+ T cells sorted from blood. The receptors originated from a human donor with alopecia areata.

The chain recombines TRBV28 with TRBJ2-2; no reliable D call. The germline V gene encodes CDR1 MDHEN and CDR2 SYDVKM. V lost 3 bases, J lost 4 bases, and 3 bases lay in between. The CDR3 runs 12 residues. CDR3 in DNA: TGTGCCAGCAGTTTTCCCACCGGGGAGCTGTTTTTT. It specifies CASSFPTGELFF.

This sequence joins TRBV28 and TRBJ2-7, with D possibly being TRBD1 (6 bases). This CDR3 comprises 14 residues. Trimming took off 3 bases at V and 2 bases at J, with 11 bases between the two ends. The V gene's germline CDR1 is MDHEN and CDR2 SYDVKM. The CDR3 is CASSFFTGPYEQYF. CDR3 in DNA: TGTGCCAGCAGTTTCTTTACAGGGCCCTACGAGCAGTACTTC.

The chain recombines TRBV7-9 with TRBJ2-4, with 9 nucleotides matching TRBD2. The length of the CDR3 is 16 residues. V shed 5 bases, J shed 5 bases, and the junction held 10 bases outside the gene matches. From germline, CDR1 is SEHNR and CDR2 FQNEAQ (reference sequence). CDR3 DNA sequence: TGTGCCAGCAGCAGTAGCGGGAGATCCTCCCAAAACATTCAGTACTTC. This codes for CASSSSGRSSQNIQYF. The full variable domain, in which reference TRBV7-9 and TRBJ2-4 provide the parts outside the CDR3, is DTGVSQNPRHKITKRGQNVTFRCDPISEHNRLYWYRQTLGQGPEFLTYFQNEAQLEKSRLLSDRFSAERPKGSFSTLEIQRTEQGDSAMYLCASSSSGRSSQNIQYFGAGTRLSVL.

The sample holds one count of this clone. This chain links TRBV5-1 with TRBJ2-1; the D is unclear. CDR1 and CDR2 from the germline V gene are SGHRS and YFSETQ. V was clipped by 3 bases and J by 1 base, with 14 bases between them. This CDR3 is built from 16 residues. CDR3 sequence (DNA): TGCGCCAGCAGCTCTAACTACGCGCCTTCCTACAATGAGCAGTTCTTC. Protein: CASSSNYAPSYNEQFF.

This chain joins TRBV19 and TRBJ1-2; TRBD1 matches 9 bases. With 4 bases clipped from V and 8 bases from J, the junction kept 8 bases outside the gene matches. The germline V gene has CDR1 LNHDA and CDR2 SQIVND (reference sequence). There are 14 residues in the CDR3. CDR3 in amino acids: CASSRSQGARGYTF. The CDR3 nucleotides read TGTGCCAGTAGTAGGTCACAGGGGGCGCGGGGCTACACCTTC.

The J gene is TRBJ2-7, the V gene TRBV7-9; D is unresolved. Germline CDR1 is SEHNR and CDR2 is FQNEAQ (reference sequence). The CDR3 has 13 residues. V lost 5 bases and J lost 6, with 14 bases in between. As DNA, the CDR3 is TGTGCCAGCAGCCCCCGTTTAGCCATCGAGCAGTACTTC. Protein sequence: CASSPRLAIEQYF.

The chain joins TRBV7-3 to TRBJ2-3; TRBD1 might be the D (6 bases). V was clipped by 6 bases and J by 6 bases, with 13 bases between them. CDR3 length: 13 residues. CDR1 is SGHTA and CDR2 is FQGTGA in the germline V gene. The DNA for the CDR3 is TGTGCCAGCAGGGAACAGGGAAGGGATACGCAGTATTTT. Its protein product is CASREQGRDTQYF.

The V call is TRBV27, the J call TRBJ2-7; D is undetermined. Germline CDR1 reads MNHEY; CDR2 reads SMNVEV (reference sequence). Trimming left V 3 bases short and J 0 bases short, with 9 bases between. This CDR3 is 14 amino acids long. The CDR3: CASSFDKSSYEQYF. Here the CDR3 DNA reads TGTGCCAGCAGTTTCGATAAGAGCTCCTACGAGCAGTACTTC.

This clone was detected only a few times. The chain couples TRBV5-1 to TRBJ2-7; D perhaps matches TRBD1 (5 bases). Germline V gene data show CDR1 as SGHRS and CDR2 as YFSETQ. Trimming left V 1 base short and J 4 bases short, with 15 bases between. This CDR3 is 15 amino acids long. CDR3 protein: CASSLTKGVSYEQYF. CDR3 nucleotide sequence: TGCGCCAGCAGCTTGACCAAAGGGGTATCGTACGAGCAGTACTTC.

CDR3 amino acids: CASKSAEISYEQYF. The CDR3 DNA reads as TGTGCCTCAAAATCCGCTGAGATCTCCTACGAGCAGTACTTC. The chain has TRBV27 and TRBJ2-7; no clear D. CDR1 is MNHEY, CDR2 SMNVEV, per germline (reference sequence). With 11 bases removed from V and 0 bases from J, the gap between germline ends came to 17 bases. The CDR3 length is 14 residues.

The table lists this clone with a count of one. This rearrangement joins TRBV2 to TRBJ2-5; D gene ambiguous. V dropped 8 bases and J dropped 5 bases, with 15 bases sitting between them. CDR1 is SNHLY and CDR2 is FYNNEI in the germline V gene. The CDR3 runs to 13 residues. The CDR3 protein is CASLRTSSETQYF. CDR3 nucleotide sequence: TGTGCCAGCCTAAGAACGAGTTCCGAGACCCAGTACTTC.

The chain combines TRBV29-1 with TRBJ2-7; D possibly uses TRBD1 or TRBD2 (5 bases each). This CDR3 contains 13 residues. Germline V lookup: CDR1 SQVTM, CDR2 ANQGSEA. The germline V and J ends were trimmed by 2 bases and 4 bases, with 12 bases remaining between them. The CDR3: CSVERDGRYEQYF. The CDR3 DNA follows: TGCAGCGTTGAAAGGGACGGAAGGTACGAGCAGTACTTC.

This rearrangement joins TRBV9 to TRBJ2-7, with 9 bases matching TRBD2. Trimming at V came to 3 bases and at J to 6 bases, leaving 10 bases not matched to a gene. Germline V gene lookup returns CDR1 SGDLS and CDR2 YYNGEE. This CDR3 contains 15 residues. The CDR3 DNA reads TGTGCCAGCAGCGAAACCGGGACTAGCTCCACCGAGCAGTACTTC. Residues: CASSETGTSSTEQYF.

The chain couples TRBV6-5 to TRBJ2-7, with no clear D. CDR3 size: 13 residues. In germline, CDR1 is MNHEY, CDR2 SVGAGI. In DNA, the CDR3 is TGTGACTACTTCTATTCCCAGTTTACTGAGCAGTACTTC. Protein: CDYFYSQFTEQYF.

This chain links TRBV11-2 with TRBJ2-1; D is unclear. CDR1 is SGHAT and CDR2 is FQNNGV in the germline V gene. V shed 6 bases and J shed 7 bases, with 4 bases lying between them. The CDR3 runs to 10 residues. The CDR3 loop reads CASRGNEQFF. The CDR3 DNA reads as TGTGCCAGCAGAGGGAATGAGCAGTTCTTC.

The chain combines TRBV27 with TRBJ2-1, with D possibly matching TRBD2 (6 bases). Germline V gene data show CDR1 as MNHEY and CDR2 as SMNVEV (reference sequence). V lost 6 bases and J lost 6, with 12 bases in between. The CDR3 totals 13 residues. CDR3 amino acids: CASSPVGGNEQFF. The CDR3 bases are TGTGCCAGCAGCCCCGTGGGGGGCAATGAGCAGTTCTTC.

The chain joins TRBV27 to TRBJ2-1; 10 bases fit TRBD1. Trimming took 6 bases from V and 2 from J; bases not matched to a gene: 4. This CDR3 contains 15 residues. Looked up from germline, CDR1 is MNHEY and CDR2 is SMNVEV (reference sequence). The CDR3 region is CASRSTGGPYNEQFF. DNA of the CDR3: TGTGCCAGCAGGTCGACAGGGGGCCCCTACAATGAGCAGTTCTTC.

The chain couples TRBV28 to TRBJ2-1; D is perhaps TRBD1 (6 bases). V gave up 6 bases and J gave up 0 bases, with 18 bases separating them. Germline CDR1 reads MDHEN; CDR2 reads SYDVKM. CDR3 size: 17 residues. Written as DNA, the CDR3 is TGTGCCAGCAGCCATATTCCCGGGACAAGCTCCTACAATGAGCAGTTCTTC. Translation: CASSHIPGTSSYNEQFF.

This chain connects TRBV29-1 to TRBJ1-2; D may be TRBD1 (6 bases). The CDR3 runs to 16 residues. V was shortened by 3 bases and J by 1 base, with 18 bases between the two germline ends. The germline CDR1 and CDR2 sequences are SQVTM and ANQGSEA. CDR3 bases: TGCAGCGTTGAGGCCGACGACAGGCGCCTTAACTATGGCTACACCTTC. This gives the protein CSVEADDRRLNYGYTF. Based on the CDR3 plus reference TRBV29-1 and TRBJ1-2, the full variable domain is SAVISQKPSRDICQRGTSLTIQCQVDSQVTMMFWYRQQPGQSLTLIATANQGSEATYESGFVIDKFPISRPNLTFSTLTVSNMSPEDSSIYLCSVEADDRRLNYGYTFGSGTRLTVV.